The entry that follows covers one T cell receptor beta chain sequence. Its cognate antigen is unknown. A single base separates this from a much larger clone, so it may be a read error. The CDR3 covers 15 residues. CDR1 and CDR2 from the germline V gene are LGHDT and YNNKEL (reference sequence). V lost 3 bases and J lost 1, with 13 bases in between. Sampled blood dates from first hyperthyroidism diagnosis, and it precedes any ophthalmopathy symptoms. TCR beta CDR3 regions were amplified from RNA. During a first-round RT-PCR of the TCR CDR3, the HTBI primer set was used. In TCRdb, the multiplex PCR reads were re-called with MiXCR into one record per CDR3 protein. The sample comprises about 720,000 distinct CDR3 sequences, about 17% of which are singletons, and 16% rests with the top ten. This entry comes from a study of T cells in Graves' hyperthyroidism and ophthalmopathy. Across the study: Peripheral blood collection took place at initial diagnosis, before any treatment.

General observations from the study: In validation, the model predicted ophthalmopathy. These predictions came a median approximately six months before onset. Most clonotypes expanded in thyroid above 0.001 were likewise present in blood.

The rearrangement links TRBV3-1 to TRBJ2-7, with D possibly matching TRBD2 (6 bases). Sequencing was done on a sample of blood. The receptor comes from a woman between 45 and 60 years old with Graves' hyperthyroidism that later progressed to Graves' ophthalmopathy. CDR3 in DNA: TGTGCCAGCAGCCAGGCTGGGGCGGGATCCTACGAGCAGTACTTC. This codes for CASSQAGAGSYEQYF.